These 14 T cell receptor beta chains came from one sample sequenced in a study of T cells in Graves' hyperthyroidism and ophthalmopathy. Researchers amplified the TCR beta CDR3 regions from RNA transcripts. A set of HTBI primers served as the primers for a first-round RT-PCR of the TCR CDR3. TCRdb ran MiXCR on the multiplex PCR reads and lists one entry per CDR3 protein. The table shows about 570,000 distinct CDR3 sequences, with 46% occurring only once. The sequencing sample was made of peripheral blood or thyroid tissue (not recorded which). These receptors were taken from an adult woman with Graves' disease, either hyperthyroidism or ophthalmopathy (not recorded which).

The CDR3 DNA sequence: TGCAGCGTAAACCCGGGCATCAACGAGCAGTACTTC. This translates into CSVNPGINEQYF. The chain employs TRBV29-1 and TRBJ2-7; D call uncertain. CDR1 is SQVTM, CDR2 ANQGSEA, per germline. The CDR3 runs 12 residues. V gave up 6 bases and J gave up 5 bases, with 14 bases separating them.

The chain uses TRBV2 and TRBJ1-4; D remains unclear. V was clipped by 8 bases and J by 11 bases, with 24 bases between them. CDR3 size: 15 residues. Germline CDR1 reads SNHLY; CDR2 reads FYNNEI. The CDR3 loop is CASYGFPRTGEKLFF. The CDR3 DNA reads TGTGCCAGCTATGGATTCCCACGCACCGGGGAGAAACTGTTTTTT.

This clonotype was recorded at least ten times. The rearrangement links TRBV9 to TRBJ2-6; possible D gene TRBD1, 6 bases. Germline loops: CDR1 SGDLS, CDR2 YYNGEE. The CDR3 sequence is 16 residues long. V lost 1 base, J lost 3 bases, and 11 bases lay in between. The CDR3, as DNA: TGTGCCAGCAGCGTACAGGGGCTGGGTGGGGCCAACGTCCTGACTTTC. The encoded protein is CASSVQGLGGANVLTF.

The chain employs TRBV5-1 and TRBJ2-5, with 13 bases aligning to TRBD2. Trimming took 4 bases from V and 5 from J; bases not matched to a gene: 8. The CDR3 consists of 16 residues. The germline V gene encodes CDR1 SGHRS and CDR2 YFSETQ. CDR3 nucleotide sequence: TGCGCCAGCAGCGCCGGACTAGCGGGAGTTACGGAGACCCAGTACTTC. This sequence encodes CASSAGLAGVTETQYF.

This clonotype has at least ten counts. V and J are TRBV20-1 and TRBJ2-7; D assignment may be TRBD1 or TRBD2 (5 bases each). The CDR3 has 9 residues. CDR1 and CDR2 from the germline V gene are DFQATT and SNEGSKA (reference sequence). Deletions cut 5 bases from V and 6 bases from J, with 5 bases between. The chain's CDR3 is CSAGGEQYF. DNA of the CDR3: TGCAGTGCTGGGGGCGAGCAGTACTTC.

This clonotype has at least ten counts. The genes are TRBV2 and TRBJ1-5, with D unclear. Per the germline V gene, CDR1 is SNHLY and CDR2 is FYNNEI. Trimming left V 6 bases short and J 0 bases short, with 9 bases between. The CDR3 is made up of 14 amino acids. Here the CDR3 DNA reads TGTGCCAGCAGAGCCCCCTATAGCAATCAGCCCCAGCATTTT. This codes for CASRAPYSNQPQHF.

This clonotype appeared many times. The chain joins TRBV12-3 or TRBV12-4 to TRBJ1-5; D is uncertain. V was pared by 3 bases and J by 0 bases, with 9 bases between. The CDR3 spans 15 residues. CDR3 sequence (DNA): TGTGCCAGCAGTTTCGAGGGTTATAGCAATCAGCCCCAGCATTTT. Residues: CASSFEGYSNQPQHF.

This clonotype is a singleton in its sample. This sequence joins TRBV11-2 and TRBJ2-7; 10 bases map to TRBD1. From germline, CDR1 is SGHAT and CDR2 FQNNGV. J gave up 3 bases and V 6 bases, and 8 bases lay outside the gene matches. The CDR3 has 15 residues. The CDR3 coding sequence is TGTGCCAGCAGTCCCGGGACAGGGGATGGCTACGAGCAGTACTTC. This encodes CASSPGTGDGYEQYF.

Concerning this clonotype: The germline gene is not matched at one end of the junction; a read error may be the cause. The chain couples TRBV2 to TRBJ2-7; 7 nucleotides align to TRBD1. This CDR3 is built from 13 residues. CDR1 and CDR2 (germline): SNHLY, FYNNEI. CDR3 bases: TGTGCCAGCAGTAGGACAGGAGTTTACGAGCAGTGCTTC. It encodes CASSRTGVYEQCF. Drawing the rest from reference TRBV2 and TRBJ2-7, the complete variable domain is EPEVTQTPSHQVTQMGQEVILRCVPISNHLYFYWYRQILGQKVEFLVSFYNNEISEKSEIFDDQFSVERPDGSNFTLKIRSTKLEDSAMYFCASSRTGVYEQCFGPGTRLTVT.

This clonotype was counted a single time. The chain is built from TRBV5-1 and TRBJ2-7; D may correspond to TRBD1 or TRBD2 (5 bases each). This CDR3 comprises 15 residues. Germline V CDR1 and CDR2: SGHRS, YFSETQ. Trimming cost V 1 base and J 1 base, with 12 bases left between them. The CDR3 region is CASSLYGTASYEQYF. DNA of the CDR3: TGCGCCAGCAGCTTGTATGGGACCGCTTCCTACGAGCAGTACTTC.

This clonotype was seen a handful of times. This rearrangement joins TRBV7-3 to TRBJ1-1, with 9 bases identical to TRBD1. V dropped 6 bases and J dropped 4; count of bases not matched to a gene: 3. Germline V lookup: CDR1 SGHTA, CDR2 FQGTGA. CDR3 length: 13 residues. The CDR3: CASRATGGTEAFF. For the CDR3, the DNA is TGTGCCAGCAGGGCGACAGGGGGCACTGAAGCTTTCTTT.

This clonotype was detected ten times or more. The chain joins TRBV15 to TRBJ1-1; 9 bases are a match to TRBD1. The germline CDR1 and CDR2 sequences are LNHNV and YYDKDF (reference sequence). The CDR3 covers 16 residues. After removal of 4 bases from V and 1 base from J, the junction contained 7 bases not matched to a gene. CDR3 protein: CATSTTGGWGNTEAFF. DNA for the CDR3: TGTGCCACCAGCACTACAGGGGGCTGGGGGAACACTGAAGCTTTCTTT.

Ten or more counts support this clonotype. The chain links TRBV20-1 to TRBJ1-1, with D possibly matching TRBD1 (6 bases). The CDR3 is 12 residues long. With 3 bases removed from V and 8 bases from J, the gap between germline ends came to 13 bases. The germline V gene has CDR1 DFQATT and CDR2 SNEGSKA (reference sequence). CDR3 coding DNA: TGCAGTGCTAGTGACAGGACCGCCGAAGCTTTCTTT. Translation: CSASDRTAEAFF.

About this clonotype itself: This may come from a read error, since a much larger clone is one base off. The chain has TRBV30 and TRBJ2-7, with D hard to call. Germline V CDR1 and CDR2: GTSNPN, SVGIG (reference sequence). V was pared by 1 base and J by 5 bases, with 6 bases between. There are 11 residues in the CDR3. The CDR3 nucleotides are TGTGCCTGGAGTGCCTATGACGAGCAGTACTTC. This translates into CAWSAYDEQYF. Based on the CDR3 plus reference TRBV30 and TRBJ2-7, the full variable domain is SQTIHQWPATLVQPVGSPLSLECTVEGTSNPNLYWYRQAAGRGLQLLFYSVGIGQISSEVPQNLSASRPQDRQFILSSKKLLLSDSGFYLCAWSAYDEQYFGPGTRLTVT.